Listed here are 6 T cell receptor beta chains from one sample, sequenced in a study of shared clonotypes between healthy human individuals. Cells designated naive CD8 were CD45RO-negative and were positively selected for CCR7, with terminally differentiated effector memory CD45RA+ cells excluded. The method was immunoSEQ multiplex PCR; TCRdb's version includes in-frame clones alone and lacks a portion of them. The sample yields 1.5 million to 2.5 million clones, approximately 94% seen once. The specimen was naive CD8+ T cells sorted from blood. The receptors derive from a man aged 18 to 30 in good health.

This clone showed up just a few times. The chain links TRBV28 to TRBJ1-1; D is possibly TRBD1 (5 bases). This CDR3 is 14 amino acids long. Trimming cost V 8 bases and J 3 bases, with 16 bases left between them. From germline, CDR1 is MDHEN and CDR2 SYDVKM. The CDR3 protein is CASALIQGDTEAFF. The CDR3 DNA is TGTGCCAGCGCTTTAATCCAGGGTGACACTGAAGCTTTCTTT.

The chain links TRBV7-6 to TRBJ1-1; D unclear. Germline assignment: CDR1 SGHVS and CDR2 FNYEAQ. Deletions cut 5 bases from V and 5 bases from J, with 21 bases between. CDR3 length: 16 residues. CDR3 nucleotides: TGTGCCAGCAGCCAAGAAGGGTTTTTGGAGGGTACTGAAGCTTTCTTT. As protein: CASSQEGFLEGTEAFF.

The gene calls are TRBV19 and TRBJ2-7, with a tentative D call TRBD1 (5 bases). Per germline, CDR1 LNHDA and CDR2 SQIVND (reference sequence). CDR3 length: 13 residues. V lost 5 bases and J 3 bases, leaving 11 bases between the germline ends. CDR3 loop: CASSPGSDYEQYF. DNA of the CDR3: TGTGCCAGTAGTCCAGGGTCGGACTACGAGCAGTACTTC.

This clone was picked up one time. CDR3 in amino acids: CASSGSGNDEQFF. CDR3 coding DNA: TGTGCCAGTAGTGGTAGCGGGAACGATGAGCAGTTCTTC. This chain uses TRBV19 with TRBJ2-1, with 8 bases lining up with TRBD2. The CDR3 sequence is 13 residues long. Germline trimming cut 5 bases from V and 8 bases from J; bases unmatched to any gene: 5. Germline-derived CDR1 and CDR2 are LNHDA and SQIVND (reference sequence).

The chain recombines TRBV7-2 with TRBJ2-7, with D possibly matching TRBD1 (5 bases). CDR3 length: 13 amino acids. The V end lost 6 bases, the J end lost 3 bases, and 12 bases lay between the germline ends. CDR1 and CDR2 (germline): SGHTA, FQGNSA. CDR3 nucleotide sequence: TGTGCCAGCAGTTATCAGGGAAGCTACGAGCAGTACTTC. Encoded protein: CASSYQGSYEQYF.

The chain is built from TRBV6-5 and TRBJ1-1, with D possibly being TRBD1 (6 bases). The CDR3 runs 15 residues. From germline, CDR1 is MNHEY and CDR2 SVGAGI. V was trimmed by 8 bases and J by 5 bases, leaving 21 bases between them. The CDR3 is CASPPGHRAGTEAFF. Written as DNA, the CDR3 is TGTGCCAGCCCCCCCGGACACAGGGCGGGAACTGAAGCTTTCTTT.